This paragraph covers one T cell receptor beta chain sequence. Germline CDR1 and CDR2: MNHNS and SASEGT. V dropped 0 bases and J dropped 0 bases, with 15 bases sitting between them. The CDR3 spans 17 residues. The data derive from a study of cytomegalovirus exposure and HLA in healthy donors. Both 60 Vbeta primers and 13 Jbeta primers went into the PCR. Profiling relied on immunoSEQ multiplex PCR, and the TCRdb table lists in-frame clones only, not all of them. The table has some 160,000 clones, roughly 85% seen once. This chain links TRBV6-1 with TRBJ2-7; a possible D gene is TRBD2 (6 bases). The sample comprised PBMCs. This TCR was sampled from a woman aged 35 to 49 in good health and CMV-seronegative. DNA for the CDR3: TGTGCCAGCAGTGAAGCTACTAAAGCGGGCCCCTCCTACGAGCAGTACTTC. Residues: CASSEATKAGPSYEQYF.